The rows below give T cell receptor beta chains drawn from one sample of a study of blood T cell repertoires in COVID-19. The method was immunoSEQ multiplex PCR; TCRdb's version includes in-frame clones alone and lacks a portion of them. Of about 310,000 clones in the sample, 90% were seen once. The sample taken for sequencing was peripheral blood. Receptors were obtained from a woman aged 40 to 55 with COVID-19, enrolled during active disease. Both conserved end residues are part of each CDR3. D genes are given only for firm matches. Part of the rows lack a size; the others show once, few, many or a class for expanded clones.

abundance: once
len: 14
j_gene: TRBJ2-1
d_gene: .
v_gene: TRBV9
CDR3aa: CASSVLGRGNEQFF
CDR3nt: TGTGCCAGCAGCGTATTGGGCAGGGGCAATGAGCAGTTCTTC

abundance: .
len: 15
j_gene: TRBJ2-5
d_gene: TRBD1
v_gene: TRBV27
CDR3aa: CASSWTGRVEETQYF
CDR3nt: TGTGCCAGCAGCTGGACAGGGCGGGTTGAAGAGACCCAGTACTTC

abundance: .
len: 13
j_gene: TRBJ1-2
d_gene: .
v_gene: TRBV5-4
CDR3aa: CASSLVGAYGYTF
CDR3nt: TGTGCCAGCAGCTTGGTGGGGGCTTATGGCTACACCTTC

abundance: .
len: 14
j_gene: TRBJ2-5
d_gene: TRBD1
v_gene: TRBV10-3
CDR3aa: CAIAKGQGAETQYF
CDR3nt: TGTGCCATCGCTAAGGGACAGGGCGCTGAGACCCAGTACTTC

abundance: .
len: 14
j_gene: TRBJ2-5
d_gene: .
v_gene: TRBV3-1/TRBV3-2
CDR3aa: CASSQGGRVETQYF
CDR3nt: TGTGCCAGCAGCCAAGGGGGCAGGGTAGAGACCCAGTACTTC

abundance: .
len: 16
j_gene: TRBJ1-5
d_gene: TRBD1
v_gene: TRBV28
CDR3aa: CASSLGGTGGTQPQHF
CDR3nt: TGTGCCAGCAGTTTAGGGGGGACAGGGGGTACTCAGCCCCAGCATTTT

abundance: .
len: 16
j_gene: TRBJ1-3
d_gene: TRBD1
v_gene: TRBV28
CDR3aa: CASSPHRGISGNTIYF
CDR3nt: TGTGCCAGCAGTCCGCACAGGGGAATCTCTGGAAACACCATATATTTT

abundance: .
len: 15
j_gene: TRBJ1-6
d_gene: .
v_gene: TRBV9
CDR3aa: CASSARNSYNSPLHF
CDR3nt: TGTGCCAGCAGCGCGCGAAACTCCTATAATTCACCCCTCCACTTT

abundance: .
len: 16
j_gene: TRBJ1-2
d_gene: .
v_gene: TRBV4-2
CDR3aa: CASSQGATGGIYGYTF
CDR3nt: TGTGCCAGCAGCCAAGGGGCCACAGGTGGGATCTATGGCTACACCTTC

abundance: .
len: 16
j_gene: TRBJ1-5
d_gene: TRBD1
v_gene: TRBV6-2/TRBV6-3
CDR3aa: CASSYAGGLWGQPQHF
CDR3nt: TGTGCCAGCAGTTACGCAGGGGGCTTGTGGGGTCAGCCCCAGCATTTT

abundance: .
len: 15
j_gene: TRBJ2-5
d_gene: TRBD2
v_gene: TRBV27
CDR3aa: CASSSPTSGQETQYF
CDR3nt: TGTGCCAGCAGTTCGCCGACTAGCGGCCAAGAGACCCAGTACTTC

abundance: .
len: 14
j_gene: TRBJ2-1
d_gene: .
v_gene: TRBV5-1
CDR3aa: CASSSPKTRNEQFF
CDR3nt: TGCGCCAGCAGCTCACCAAAGACCAGGAATGAGCAGTTCTTC

abundance: .
len: 13
j_gene: TRBJ1-3
d_gene: .
v_gene: TRBV19
CDR3aa: CASTRASGNTIYF
CDR3nt: TGTGCCAGTACGAGGGCGTCTGGAAACACCATATATTTT

abundance: few
len: 13
j_gene: TRBJ1-1
d_gene: .
v_gene: TRBV9
CDR3aa: CASSVVVAGEAFF
CDR3nt: TGTGCCAGCAGCGTAGTGGTGGCAGGTGAAGCTTTCTTT

abundance: .
len: 12
j_gene: TRBJ1-1
d_gene: .
v_gene: TRBV27
CDR3aa: CASSWRAGEAFF
CDR3nt: TGTGCCAGCAGTTGGAGGGCGGGGGAAGCTTTCTTT

abundance: once
len: 16
j_gene: TRBJ1-2
d_gene: TRBD1
v_gene: TRBV10-3
CDR3aa: CATKGSGQAFNYGYTF
CDR3nt: TGTGCCACCAAAGGGTCCGGACAGGCCTTTAACTATGGCTACACCTTC

abundance: .
len: 20
j_gene: TRBJ2-1
d_gene: TRBD2
v_gene: TRBV14
CDR3aa: CASSQEETSGGRVLYNEQFF
CDR3nt: TGTGCCAGCAGCCAAGAGGAGACTAGCGGGGGGAGGGTCTTGTACAATGAGCAGTTCTTC

abundance: .
len: 13
j_gene: TRBJ1-1
d_gene: .
v_gene: TRBV28
CDR3aa: CASSFPGATEAFF
CDR3nt: TGTGCCAGCAGTTTTCCTGGGGCCACTGAAGCTTTCTTT

abundance: .
len: 16
j_gene: TRBJ1-5
d_gene: .
v_gene: TRBV6-5
CDR3aa: CASSYGPAGINQPQHF
CDR3nt: TGTGCCAGCAGTTATGGCCCCGCAGGAATAAATCAGCCCCAGCATTTT

abundance: .
len: 13
j_gene: TRBJ2-7
d_gene: TRBD1
v_gene: TRBV28
CDR3aa: CASRLGTGDEQYF
CDR3nt: TGTGCCAGCAGGCTCGGGACAGGGGACGAGCAGTACTTC

abundance: .
len: 15
j_gene: TRBJ2-1
d_gene: TRBD2
v_gene: TRBV7-3
CDR3aa: CASSLLAGAYNEQFF
CDR3nt: TGTGCCAGCAGCTTACTAGCGGGGGCATACAATGAGCAGTTCTTC

abundance: .
len: 14
j_gene: TRBJ2-7
d_gene: .
v_gene: TRBV19
CDR3aa: CASSPQALSYEQYF
CDR3nt: TGTGCCAGTAGTCCTCAGGCCCTCTCCTACGAGCAGTACTTC

abundance: .
len: 15
j_gene: TRBJ2-5
d_gene: .
v_gene: TRBV5-4
CDR3aa: CASSLRAGGQETQYF
CDR3nt: TGTGCCAGCAGCTTGCGGGCAGGGGGGCAAGAGACCCAGTACTTC

abundance: .
len: 17
j_gene: TRBJ2-5
d_gene: TRBD2
v_gene: TRBV24-1
CDR3aa: CATSDSGTSGSLETQYF
CDR3nt: TGTGCCACCAGTGATTCCGGGACTAGCGGGAGTCTCGAGACCCAGTACTTC

abundance: .
len: 16
j_gene: TRBJ2-1
d_gene: .
v_gene: TRBV6-2/TRBV6-3
CDR3aa: CASSYSGRGLFHEQFF
CDR3nt: TGTGCCAGCAGTTACTCCGGGCGGGGGCTTTTCCATGAGCAGTTCTTC

abundance: .
len: 16
j_gene: TRBJ1-6
d_gene: .
v_gene: TRBV27
CDR3aa: CASKPGSISSNSPPHF
CDR3nt: TGTGCCAGCAAGCCAGGGTCTATCTCTAGTAATTCACCCCCCCACTTT

abundance: few
len: 15
j_gene: TRBJ2-5
d_gene: TRBD2
v_gene: TRBV7-9
CDR3aa: CASSLRLAGLETQYF
CDR3nt: TGTGCCAGCAGCTTAAGGCTAGCGGGGTTGGAGACCCAGTACTTC

abundance: .
len: 15
j_gene: TRBJ1-1
d_gene: TRBD1
v_gene: TRBV29-1
CDR3aa: CSGAGTGGGNTEAFF
CDR3nt: TGCAGCGGAGCCGGGACAGGGGGCGGGAACACTGAAGCTTTCTTT

abundance: .
len: 13
j_gene: TRBJ1-4
d_gene: .
v_gene: TRBV18
CDR3aa: CASSPPGNEKLFF
CDR3nt: TGTGCCAGCTCCCCCCCAGGAAATGAAAAACTGTTTTTT

abundance: .
len: 14
j_gene: TRBJ2-7
d_gene: .
v_gene: TRBV5-4
CDR3aa: CASSPRGQTYEQYF
CDR3nt: TGTGCCAGCAGCCCTAGGGGACAAACCTACGAGCAGTACTTC

abundance: .
len: 13
j_gene: TRBJ1-5
d_gene: .
v_gene: TRBV28
CDR3aa: CASSEVGNQPQHF
CDR3nt: TGTGCCAGCAGTGAAGTAGGCAATCAGCCCCAGCATTTT

abundance: .
len: 16
j_gene: TRBJ2-1
d_gene: TRBD2
v_gene: TRBV9
CDR3aa: CASSVGGGSSYNEQFF
CDR3nt: TGTGCCAGCAGCGTAGGCGGCGGGAGTTCCTACAATGAGCAGTTCTTC

abundance: .
len: 15
j_gene: TRBJ2-3
d_gene: .
v_gene: TRBV5-4
CDR3aa: CASSLGRTSTDTQYF
CDR3nt: TGTGCCAGCAGCTTGGGGAGAACTAGCACAGATACGCAGTATTTT

abundance: .
len: 15
j_gene: TRBJ2-5
d_gene: TRBD1
v_gene: TRBV6-5
CDR3aa: CASSYSLGQEETQYF
CDR3nt: TGTGCCAGCAGTTACAGTCTGGGACAGGAAGAGACCCAGTACTTC

abundance: .
len: 12
j_gene: TRBJ2-5
d_gene: .
v_gene: TRBV12-3/TRBV12-4
CDR3aa: CASSLASGTQYF
CDR3nt: TGTGCCAGCAGTTTAGCGTCAGGGACCCAGTACTTC

abundance: .
len: 14
j_gene: TRBJ1-2
d_gene: TRBD1
v_gene: TRBV28
CDR3aa: CASSPGGLAKGYTF
CDR3nt: TGTGCCAGCAGCCCAGGGGGCCTTGCGAAAGGCTACACCTTC

abundance: .
len: 13
j_gene: TRBJ1-1
d_gene: TRBD1
v_gene: TRBV24-1
CDR3aa: CATSETGGTEAFF
CDR3nt: TGTGCCACCAGTGAAACAGGGGGCACTGAAGCTTTCTTT

abundance: .
len: 14
j_gene: TRBJ2-7
d_gene: .
v_gene: TRBV10-3
CDR3aa: CAISVSQVPYEQYF
CDR3nt: TGTGCCATCAGTGTCTCACAGGTTCCCTACGAGCAGTACTTC

abundance: .
len: 17
j_gene: TRBJ2-5
d_gene: TRBD1
v_gene: TRBV5-4
CDR3aa: CASSLGAGTGGLETQYF
CDR3nt: TGTGCCAGCAGCTTGGGAGCCGGGACAGGGGGCCTTGAGACCCAGTACTTC

abundance: .
len: 15
j_gene: TRBJ2-1
d_gene: TRBD2
v_gene: TRBV18
CDR3aa: CASSPPSGGYNEQFF
CDR3nt: TGTGCCAGCTCACCACCGAGCGGGGGCTACAATGAGCAGTTCTTC

abundance: .
len: 12
j_gene: TRBJ2-7
d_gene: .
v_gene: TRBV29-1
CDR3aa: CSVAWSSYEQYF
CDR3nt: TGCAGCGTTGCCTGGAGCTCCTACGAGCAGTACTTC